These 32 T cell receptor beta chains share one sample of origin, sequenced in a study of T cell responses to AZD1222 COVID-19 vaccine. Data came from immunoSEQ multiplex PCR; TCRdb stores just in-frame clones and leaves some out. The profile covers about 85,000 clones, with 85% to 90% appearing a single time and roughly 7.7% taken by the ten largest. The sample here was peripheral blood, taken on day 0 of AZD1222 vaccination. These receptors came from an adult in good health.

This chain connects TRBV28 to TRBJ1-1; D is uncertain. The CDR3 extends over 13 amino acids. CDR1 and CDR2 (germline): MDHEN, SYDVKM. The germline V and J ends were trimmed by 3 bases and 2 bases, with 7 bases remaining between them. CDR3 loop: CASSFPANTEAFF. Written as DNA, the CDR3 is TGTGCCAGCAGTTTTCCTGCCAACACTGAAGCTTTCTTT.

CDR3 region: CASSQTSYEQYF. The CDR3 DNA follows: TGTGCCAGCAGCCAAACCTCCTACGAGCAGTACTTC. This chain uses TRBV7-9 with TRBJ2-7; D is unresolved. V was pared by 5 bases and J by 0 bases, with 5 bases between. The CDR3 loop spans 12 amino acids. Germline assignment: CDR1 SEHNR and CDR2 FQNEAQ (reference sequence).

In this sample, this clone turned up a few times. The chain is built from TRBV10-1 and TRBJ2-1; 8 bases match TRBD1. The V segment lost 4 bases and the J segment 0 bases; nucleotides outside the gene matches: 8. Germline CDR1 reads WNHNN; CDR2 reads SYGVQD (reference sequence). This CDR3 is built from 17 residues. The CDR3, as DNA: TGCGCCAGCAGTGGCGGGACAGGAATGAGCTCCTACAATGAGCAGTTCTTC. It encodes CASSGGTGMSSYNEQFF.

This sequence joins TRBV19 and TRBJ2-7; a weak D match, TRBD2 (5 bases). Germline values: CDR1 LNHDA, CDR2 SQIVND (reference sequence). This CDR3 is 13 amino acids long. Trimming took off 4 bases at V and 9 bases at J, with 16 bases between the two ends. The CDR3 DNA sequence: TGTGCCAGTAGTACCGACGGGAACTATGGGCAGTACTTC. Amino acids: CASSTDGNYGQYF.

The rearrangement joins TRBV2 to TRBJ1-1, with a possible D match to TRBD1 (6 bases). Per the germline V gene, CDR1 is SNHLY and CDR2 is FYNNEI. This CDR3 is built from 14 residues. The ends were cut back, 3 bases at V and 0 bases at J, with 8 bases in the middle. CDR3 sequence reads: CASSEYRVNTEAFF. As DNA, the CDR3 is TGTGCCAGCAGTGAGTACAGGGTGAACACTGAAGCTTTCTTT.

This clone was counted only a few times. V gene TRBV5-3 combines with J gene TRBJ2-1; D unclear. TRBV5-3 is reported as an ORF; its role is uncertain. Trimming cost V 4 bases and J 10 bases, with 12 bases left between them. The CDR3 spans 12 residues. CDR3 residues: CARSHPGVEQFF. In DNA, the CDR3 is TGTGCCAGAAGCCACCCCGGTGTGGAGCAGTTCTTC.

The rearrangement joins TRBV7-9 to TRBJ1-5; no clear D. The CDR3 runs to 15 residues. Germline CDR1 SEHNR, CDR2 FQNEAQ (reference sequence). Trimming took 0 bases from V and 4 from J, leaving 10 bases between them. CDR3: CASSLAGIGNQPQHF. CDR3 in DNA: TGTGCCAGCAGCTTAGCCGGAATTGGTAATCAGCCCCAGCATTTT.

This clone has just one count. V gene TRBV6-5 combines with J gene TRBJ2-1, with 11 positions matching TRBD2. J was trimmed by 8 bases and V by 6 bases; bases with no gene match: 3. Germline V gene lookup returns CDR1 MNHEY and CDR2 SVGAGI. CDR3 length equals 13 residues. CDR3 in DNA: TGTGCCAGCAGGACTAGCGGGGAATATGAGCAGTTCTTC. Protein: CASRTSGEYEQFF.

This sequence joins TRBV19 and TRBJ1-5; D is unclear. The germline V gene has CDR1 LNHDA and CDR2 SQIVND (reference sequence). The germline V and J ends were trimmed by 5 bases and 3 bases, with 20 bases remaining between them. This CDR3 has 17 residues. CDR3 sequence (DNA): TGTGCCAGTAGTCCATCCCCCACATCGGGGTTCAATCAGCCCCAGCATTTT. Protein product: CASSPSPTSGFNQPQHF.

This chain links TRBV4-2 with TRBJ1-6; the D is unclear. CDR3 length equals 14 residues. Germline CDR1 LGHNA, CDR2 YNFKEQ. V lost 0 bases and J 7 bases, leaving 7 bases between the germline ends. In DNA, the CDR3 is TGTGCCAGCAGCCAAGAAGAAAGGAATTCACCCCTCCACTTT. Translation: CASSQEERNSPLHF.

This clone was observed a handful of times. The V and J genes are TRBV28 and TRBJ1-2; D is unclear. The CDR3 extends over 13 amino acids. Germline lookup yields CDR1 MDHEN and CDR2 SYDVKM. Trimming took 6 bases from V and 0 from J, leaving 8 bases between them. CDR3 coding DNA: TGTGCCAGCAGCCCGCTCACTAACTATGGCTACACCTTC. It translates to CASSPLTNYGYTF.

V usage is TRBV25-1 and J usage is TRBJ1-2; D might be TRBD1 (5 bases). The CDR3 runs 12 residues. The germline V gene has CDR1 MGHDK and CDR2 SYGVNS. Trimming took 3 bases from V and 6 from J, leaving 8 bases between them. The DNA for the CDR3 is TGTGCCAGCAGTGATTGGGGCGATGGCTACACCTTC. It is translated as CASSDWGDGYTF.

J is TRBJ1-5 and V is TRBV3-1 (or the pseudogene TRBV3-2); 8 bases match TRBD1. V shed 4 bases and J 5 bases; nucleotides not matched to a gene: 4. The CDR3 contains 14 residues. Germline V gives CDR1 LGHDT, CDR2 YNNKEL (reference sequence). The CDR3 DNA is TGTGCCAGCAGCCCTCGGACAGGGCATCAGCCCCAGCATTTT. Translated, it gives CASSPRTGHQPQHF.

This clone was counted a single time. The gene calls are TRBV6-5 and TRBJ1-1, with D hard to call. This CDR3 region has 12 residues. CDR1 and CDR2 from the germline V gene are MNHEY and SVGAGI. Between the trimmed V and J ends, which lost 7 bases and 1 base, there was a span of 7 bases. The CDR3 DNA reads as TGTGCCAGCATGGGTCGGAACACTGAAGCTTTCTTT. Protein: CASMGRNTEAFF.

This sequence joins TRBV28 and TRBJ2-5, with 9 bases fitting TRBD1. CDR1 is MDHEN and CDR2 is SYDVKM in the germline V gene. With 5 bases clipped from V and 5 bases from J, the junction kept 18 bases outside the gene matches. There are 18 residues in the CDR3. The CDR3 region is CASSGHPGTGSKRETQYF. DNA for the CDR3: TGTGCCAGCAGTGGCCACCCAGGGACAGGGTCGAAGCGGGAGACCCAGTACTTC.

The DNA for the CDR3 is TGTGCCAGCAGCATAATTCCGGGACAGCCCTACAATGAGCAGTTCTTC. Encoded protein: CASSIIPGQPYNEQFF. The chain combines TRBV21-1 with TRBJ2-1; the DNA was not used to check the table's D call, TRBD1. TRBV21-1 is a documented pseudogene. This CDR3 contains 16 residues.

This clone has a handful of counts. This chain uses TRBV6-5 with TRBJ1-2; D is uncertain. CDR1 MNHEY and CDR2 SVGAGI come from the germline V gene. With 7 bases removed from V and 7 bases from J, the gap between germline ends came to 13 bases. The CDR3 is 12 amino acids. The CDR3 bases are TGTGCCAGCACCTCAGGATCCGCTGGCTACACCTTC. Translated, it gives CASTSGSAGYTF.

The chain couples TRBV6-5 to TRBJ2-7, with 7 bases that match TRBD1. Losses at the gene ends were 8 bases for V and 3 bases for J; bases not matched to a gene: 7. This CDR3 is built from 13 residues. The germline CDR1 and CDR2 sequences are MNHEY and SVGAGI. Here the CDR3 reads CASEPGQFYEQYF. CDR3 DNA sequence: TGTGCCAGCGAACCGGGACAGTTCTACGAGCAGTACTTC.

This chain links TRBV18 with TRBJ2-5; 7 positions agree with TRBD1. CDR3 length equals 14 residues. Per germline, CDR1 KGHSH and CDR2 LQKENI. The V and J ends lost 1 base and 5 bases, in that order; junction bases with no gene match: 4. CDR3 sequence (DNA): TGTGCCAGCTCACCACAGGGGGCTGGCGAGACCCAGTACTTC. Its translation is CASSPQGAGETQYF.

CDR3 nucleotide sequence: TGTGCCAGCAGCGTAGGTAGGGGAGGCTACACCTTC. It yields the protein CASSVGRGGYTF. The rearrangement links TRBV9 to TRBJ1-2, with D maybe TRBD1 (5 bases). The CDR3 loop spans 12 amino acids. Germline lookup yields CDR1 SGDLS and CDR2 YYNGEE. Trimming took 0 bases from V and 8 from J, leaving 8 bases between them.

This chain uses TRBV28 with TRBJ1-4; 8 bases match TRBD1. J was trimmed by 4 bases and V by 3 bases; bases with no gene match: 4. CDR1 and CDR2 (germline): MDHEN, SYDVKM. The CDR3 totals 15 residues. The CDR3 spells CASSLTGVGNEKLFF. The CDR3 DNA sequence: TGTGCCAGCAGTTTGACAGGGGTTGGTAATGAAAAACTGTTTTTT.

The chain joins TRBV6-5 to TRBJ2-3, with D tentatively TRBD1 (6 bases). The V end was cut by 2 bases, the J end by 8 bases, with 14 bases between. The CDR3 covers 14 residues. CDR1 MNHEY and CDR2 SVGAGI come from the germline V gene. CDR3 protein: CASSYLTGMGTQYF. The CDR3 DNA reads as TGTGCCAGCAGTTACCTCACAGGGATGGGTACGCAGTATTTT.

The CDR3 DNA reads as TGTGCCAGCAGACTCCGGGAGGCCCTCGGCCATGAGCAGTTCTTC. It specifies CASRLREALGHEQFF. The chain recombines TRBV3-1 (or the pseudogene TRBV3-2) with TRBJ2-1; 7 positions match TRBD2. The germline gives CDR1 LGHDT, CDR2 YNNKEL (reference sequence). CDR3 length: 15 amino acids. The junction had 13 bases not matched to a gene; V was cut back by 6 bases and J by 8 bases.

CDR3 DNA sequence: TGTGCCAGCAGACAGACAGGGGGCTGGAATCAGCCCCAGCATTTT. This codes for CASRQTGGWNQPQHF. The V and J genes are TRBV6-5 and TRBJ1-5, with 10 bases that match TRBD1. The CDR3 extends over 15 amino acids. V gave up 6 bases and J gave up 4 bases; unmatched junction bases: 6. The germline CDR1 and CDR2 sequences are MNHEY and SVGAGI.

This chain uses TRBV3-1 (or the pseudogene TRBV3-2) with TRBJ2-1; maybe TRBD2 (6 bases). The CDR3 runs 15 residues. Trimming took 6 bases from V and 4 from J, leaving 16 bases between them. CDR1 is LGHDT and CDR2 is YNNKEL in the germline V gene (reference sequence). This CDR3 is CASSSTRGTYNEQFF. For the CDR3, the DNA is TGTGCCAGCAGTTCGACGCGGGGAACTTACAATGAGCAGTTCTTC.

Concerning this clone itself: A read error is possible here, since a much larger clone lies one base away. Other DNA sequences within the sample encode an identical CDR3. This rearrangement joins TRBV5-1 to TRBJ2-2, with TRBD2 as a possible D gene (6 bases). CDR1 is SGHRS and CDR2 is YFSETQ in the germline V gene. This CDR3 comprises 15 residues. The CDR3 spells CASSRGGVNTGELFF. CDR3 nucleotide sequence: TGCGCTAGCAGCCGTGGCGGGGTCAACACCGGGGAGCTGTTTTTT.

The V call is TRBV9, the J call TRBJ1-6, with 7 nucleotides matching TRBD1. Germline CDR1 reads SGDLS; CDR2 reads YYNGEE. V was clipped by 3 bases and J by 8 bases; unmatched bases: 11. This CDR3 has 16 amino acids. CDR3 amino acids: CASSARDRARDSPLHF. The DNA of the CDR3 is TGTGCCAGCAGCGCTCGAGACAGGGCCAGGGATTCACCCCTCCACTTT. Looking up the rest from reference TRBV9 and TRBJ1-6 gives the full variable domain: DSGVTQTPKHLITATGQRVTLRCSPRSGDLSVYWYQQSLDQGLQFLIQYYNGEERAKGNILERFSAQQFPDLHSELNLSSLELGDSALYFCASSARDRARDSPLHFGNGTRLTVT.

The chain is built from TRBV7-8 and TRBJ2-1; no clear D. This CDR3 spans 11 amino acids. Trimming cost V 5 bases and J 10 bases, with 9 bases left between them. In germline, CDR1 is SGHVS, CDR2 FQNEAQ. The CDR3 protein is CASSPVLEQFF. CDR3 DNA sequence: TGTGCCAGCAGCCCGGTCTTAGAGCAGTTCTTC.

CDR3 protein: CASSMSGGLSSDTQYF. CDR3 nucleotides: TGTGCCAGCAGCATGAGCGGGGGGCTATCCTCGGATACGCAGTATTTT. The chain uses TRBV11-2 and TRBJ2-3; 9 bases fit TRBD2. Germline V lookup: CDR1 SGHAT, CDR2 FQNNGV. The CDR3 runs to 16 residues. V lost 5 bases and J lost 6; bases outside the gene matches: 12.

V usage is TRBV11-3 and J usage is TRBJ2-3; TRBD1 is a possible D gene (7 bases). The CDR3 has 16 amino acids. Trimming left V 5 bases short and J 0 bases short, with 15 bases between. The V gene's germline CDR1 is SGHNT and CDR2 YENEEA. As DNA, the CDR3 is TGTGCCAGCAGCCAGGGGGGAAGAACTAGCACAGATACGCAGTATTTT. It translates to CASSQGGRTSTDTQYF.

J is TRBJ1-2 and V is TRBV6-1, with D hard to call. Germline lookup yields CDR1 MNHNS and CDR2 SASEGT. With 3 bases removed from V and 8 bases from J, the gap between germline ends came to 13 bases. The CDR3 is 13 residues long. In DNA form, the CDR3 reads TGTGCCAGCAGTGAGCGCCGACAAATGGGCTACACCTTC. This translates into CASSERRQMGYTF.

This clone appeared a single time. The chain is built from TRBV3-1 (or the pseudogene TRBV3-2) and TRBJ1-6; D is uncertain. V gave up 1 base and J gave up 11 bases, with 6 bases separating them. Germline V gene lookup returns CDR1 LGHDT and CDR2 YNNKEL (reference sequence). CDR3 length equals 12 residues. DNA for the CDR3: TGTGCCAGCAGCCAAGGTCCGGCACCCCTCCACTTT. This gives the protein CASSQGPAPLHF.